This T cell receptor (beta chain) was profiled in a study of tumor and adjacent non-tumor tissue in lung cancer. This clonotype was seen just once. Relative to the germline gene, one junction end is altered; a read error may explain this. The germline V gene has CDR1 SEHNR and CDR2 FQNEAQ (reference sequence). The CDR3 totals 15 residues. RNA was extracted from bulk tissue without any cell sorting. Three rounds of nested PCR, following a modified ARM-PCR protocol, produced the TCRbeta library. TCRdb reprocessed the multiplex PCR reads via MiXCR and lists one record per CDR3 protein. Of about 93,000 distinct CDR3 sequences in the sample, about 67% were seen once.

The receptor was isolated from a man in his sixties with non-small cell lung cancer. The sequencing sample was made of lung tumor tissue. The gene calls are TRBV7-9 and TRBJ2-7; D might be TRBD2 (5 bases). The CDR3 region is CASGKSGLEFGERYF. In DNA, the CDR3 is TGTGCCAGCGGCAAGTCGGGATTGGAGTTTGGGGAGCGGTACTTC. Using reference TRBV7-9 and TRBJ2-7 for the parts outside the CDR3, the full variable domain is DTGVSQNPRHKITKRGQNVTFRCDPISEHNRLYWYRQTLGQGPEFLTYFQNEAQLEKSRLLSDRFSAERPKGSFSTLEIQRTEQGDSAMYLCASGKSGLEFGERYFGPGTRLTVT.